This TCR beta chain was observed in a study of identical twins. The V and J ends lost 5 bases and 4 bases, in that order; junction bases with no gene match: 10. The CDR3 consists of 16 residues. Template switching, a step in the protocol, added a universal primer site, and cDNA carried unique molecular identifiers. In TCRdb, the 5' RACE reads were re-called with MiXCR into one record per CDR3 protein. The sample carries some 460,000 distinct CDR3 sequences, 11% to 15% recorded once. Whole-study findings and limits: Conclusions were drawn cross-sectionally by statistical analysis, without following the same donors.

This clonotype was detected many times. Its antigen is unidentified. These data were also filed under a second study, of yellow fever vaccine responses in identical twins.

This TCR derives from a woman under 30 in good health. The sample taken for sequencing was CD4+ T cells sorted from blood. J is TRBJ2-7 and V is TRBV12-3 or TRBV12-4, with 11 bases matching TRBD2. CDR3 nucleotide sequence: TGTGCCAGCAGTCGCACACTAGCGGGAGAAGTTTACGAGCAGTACTTC. Translating it yields CASSRTLAGEVYEQYF.